The present T cell receptor (beta chain) was sequenced within a study of blood T cell repertoires in COVID-19. This clone was detected once. In the original workflow: Amplifying reference gene primers gave estimates of nucleated cell counts. The repertoire was sequenced with immunoSEQ multiplex PCR; TCRdb's copy has only in-frame clones and lacks some. The DNA was the basis for D and trimming; V, J and clone size are from that table. The data hold under 65,000 clones, with 90% observed a single time. Between the trimmed V and J ends, which lost 7 bases and 1 base, there was a span of 11 bases. The CDR3 runs 13 residues. Germline lookup yields CDR1 WNHNN and CDR2 SYGVQD (reference sequence).

The TCR comes from a man older than 75 with acute or convalescent COVID-19. This chain links TRBV10-1 with TRBJ2-7, with D tentatively TRBD2 (6 bases). The sequencing sample was made of peripheral blood. CDR3 residues: CASTPGVSYEQYF. The CDR3 region has the DNA TGCGCCAGCACTCCGGGGGTATCCTACGAGCAGTACTTC.